The 17 T cell receptor beta chains below were found in one sample sequenced in a study of post-analysis software for immune sequencing data. These receptors lack a known antigen. cDNA libraries of TCR beta carried unique molecular identifiers. TCRdb analysed the PCR reads with MiXCR anew, one entry per CDR3 protein. The sample shows some 260,000 distinct CDR3 sequences, less than 40% of them seen only once. Notes on the study in general: Relative to controls, patients had about 5 TRBV segments at higher frequency, with TRBV5-6, TRBV5-1 and TRBV20-1 among these.

Material for sequencing was blood. These receptors came from a girl aged 10 to 17 with multiple sclerosis.

This clonotype has just a few counts. The rearrangement links TRBV6-2 or TRBV6-3 to TRBJ2-1; TRBD2 agrees at 9 bases. The J call may be in error: the DNA end matches TRBJ2-7 better. Germline loops: CDR1 MNHEY, CDR2 SVGEGT. The CDR3 runs 16 residues. As DNA, the CDR3 is TGTGCCAGCAGTAGGCGCGGGGGGGGAGCCTACAATGAGCAGTACTTC. Translated: CASSRRGGGAYNEQYF.

This clonotype was seen at least ten times. Compared with germline, one end of the junction differs, possibly owing to a read error. CDR3 residues: CASSYSSGNYGQYF. CDR3 DNA: TGTGCCAGCAGTTACTCGTCGGGGAACTACGGGCAGTACTTC. The chain recombines TRBV6-2 or TRBV6-3 with TRBJ2-7; D might be TRBD2 (5 bases). The CDR3 covers 14 residues. The germline gives CDR1 MNHEY, CDR2 SVGEGT.

The chain employs TRBV5-1 and TRBJ2-1; 8 nucleotides agree with TRBD2. CDR3 length: 13 residues. Germline V gene sequence: CDR1 SGHRS, CDR2 YFSETQ. With V trimmed by 7 bases and J by 3 bases, 3 bases remained unmatched. The CDR3 coding sequence is TGCGCCAGCCGCGGGACTAGCTACAATGAGCAGTTCTTC. Its protein is CASRGTSYNEQFF. Full variable domain (outside the CDR3, taken from reference TRBV5-1 and TRBJ2-1): KAGVTQTPRYLIKTRGQQVTLSCSPISGHRSVSWYQQTPGQGLQFLFEYFSETQRNKGNFPGRFSGRQFSNSRSEMNVSTLELGDSALYLCASRGTSYNEQFFGPGTRLTVL.

The V gene is TRBV5-1, the J gene TRBJ2-2; 8 bases line up with TRBD1. After removal of 5 bases from V and 4 bases from J, the junction contained 7 bases not matched to a gene. CDR1 is SGHRS, CDR2 YFSETQ, per germline. The CDR3 sequence is 15 residues long. CDR3 nucleotides: TGCGCCAGCAGTAGGGACGGACAGGGCACCGGGGAGCTGTTTTTT. It yields the protein CASSRDGQGTGELFF.

The chain couples TRBV5-1 to TRBJ2-2, with D possibly TRBD2 on 6 matching bases. The CDR3 spans 15 residues. Trimming took off 6 bases at V and 2 bases at J, with 14 bases between the two ends. Germline V CDR1 and CDR2: SGHRS, YFSETQ. Here the CDR3 DNA reads TGCGCCAGCATCCCCGGGGGTGGCAACACCGGGGAGCTGTTTTTT. Protein sequence: CASIPGGGNTGELFF.

This clonotype was picked up many times. The rearrangement links TRBV20-1 to TRBJ1-2; 7 bases agree with TRBD1. Germline assignment: CDR1 DFQATT and CDR2 SNEGSKA (reference sequence). With 0 bases clipped from V and 6 bases from J, the junction kept 7 bases outside the gene matches. CDR3 length: 14 residues. CDR3 sequence: CSAREGDRVNGYTF. The DNA of the CDR3 is TGCAGTGCTAGAGAGGGCGACAGGGTGAATGGCTACACCTTC.

Comment on this clonotype: With a much larger clone just one base away, this may be a read error. The chain recombines TRBV12-3 or TRBV12-4 with TRBJ1-1; a weak D match, TRBD1 (5 bases). Trimming left V 5 bases short and J 3 bases short, with 19 bases between. The CDR3 consists of 16 residues. This chain's CDR3 is CASSPPRGGEDTEAFF. The DNA for the CDR3 is TGTGCCAGCAGTCCCCCCCGGGGAGGGGAAGACACTGAAGCTTTCTTT.

This clonotype came up many times. The rearrangement links TRBV4-1 to TRBJ2-5, with D maybe TRBD2 (5 bases). Germline values: CDR1 MGHRA, CDR2 YSYEKL. The CDR3 extends over 14 amino acids. Trimming took 3 bases from V and 4 from J, leaving 12 bases between them. The CDR3 nucleotides are TGCGCCAGCAGCCAGCCGGGGTACTCAGAGACCCAGTACTTC. Its translation: CASSQPGYSETQYF.

The gene calls are TRBV20-1 and TRBJ1-4; D is undetermined. The CDR3 contains 14 residues. V dropped 6 bases and J dropped 2 bases, with 13 bases sitting between them. CDR1 is DFQATT and CDR2 is SNEGSKA in the germline V gene (reference sequence). CDR3 nucleotide sequence: TGCAGTGCGGAGGCCGGGCGGACTAATGAAAAACTGTTTTTT. Translation: CSAEAGRTNEKLFF.

Worth noting for this clonotype: With a much larger clone just one base away, this may be a read error. The CDR3, as DNA: TGTGCCAGCAGTGGCGGGCGGGGACTAGCGGGTTTTCAAGAGGCCCAGTACTTC. This sequence encodes CASSGGRGLAGFQEAQYF. The genes are TRBV2 and TRBJ2-5; TRBD2 matches at 12 bases. Per the germline V gene, CDR1 is SNHLY and CDR2 is FYNNEI. This CDR3 has 18 amino acids. The full variable domain, its missing parts supplied by reference TRBV2 and TRBJ2-5, is EPEVTQTPSHQVTQMGQEVILRCVPISNHLYFYWYRQILGQKVEFLVSFYNNEISEKSEIFDDQFSVERPDGSNFTLKIRSTKLEDSAMYFCASSGGRGLAGFQEAQYFGPGTRLLVL.

This clonotype was seen at least ten times. The CDR3 DNA is TGTGCCAGCAGCCGCGGGCGGCTAGCGGGGGTAGAGACCCAGTACTTC. Translated, it gives CASSRGRLAGVETQYF. The chain uses TRBV7-2 and TRBJ2-5; TRBD2 matches 10 bases. The CDR3 length is 16 residues. V was clipped by 5 bases and J by 4 bases; unmatched bases: 10. CDR1 SGHTA and CDR2 FQGNSA come from the germline V gene.

This clonotype appeared a few times. The chain carries TRBV7-9 and TRBJ1-4; possible D gene TRBD1, 6 bases. The germline V gene has CDR1 SEHNR and CDR2 FQNEAQ (reference sequence). The length of the CDR3 is 15 residues. Between the trimmed V and J ends, which lost 2 bases and 4 bases, there was a span of 11 bases. The CDR3 sequence: CASSLKGGLNEKLFF. CDR3 DNA: TGTGCCAGCAGCTTAAAGGGGGGACTTAATGAAAAACTGTTTTTT.

V usage is TRBV18 and J usage is TRBJ1-1, with D perhaps TRBD1 (6 bases). Germline V gene data show CDR1 as KGHSH and CDR2 as LQKENI. Trimming shortened V by 0 bases and J by 3 bases, and 11 bases separated the two germline ends. This CDR3 spans 15 amino acids. The chain's CDR3 is CASSPPWGRDTEAFF. The DNA for the CDR3 is TGTGCCAGCTCACCACCTTGGGGGCGCGACACTGAAGCTTTCTTT.

J is TRBJ2-4 and V is TRBV20-1; 14 positions match TRBD2. The V segment lost 3 bases and the J segment 13 bases; nucleotides outside the gene matches: 11. The germline V gene has CDR1 DFQATT and CDR2 SNEGSKA (reference sequence). The CDR3 is 15 amino acids. CDR3 loop: CSARTSGRGRPTQYF. CDR3 sequence (DNA): TGCAGTGCTAGGACTAGCGGGAGGGGCCGGCCGACACAGTACTTC.

The chain is built from TRBV5-5 and TRBJ2-5; a weak D match, TRBD1 (5 bases). Per the germline V gene, CDR1 is SGHKS and CDR2 is YYEKEE (reference sequence). The CDR3 is 14 residues long. Trimming removed 5 bases at V and 2 bases at J, with 13 bases between. CDR3 DNA sequence: TGTGCCAGCAGTCAGGCCCCAGGGCAAGAGACCCAGTACTTC. The encoded protein is CASSQAPGQETQYF.

For this clonotype: A much larger clone lies a single base off, so this may be a read error. The chain carries TRBV7-9 and TRBJ2-7; 11 bases align to TRBD1. The CDR3 loop spans 14 amino acids. Germline V gene sequence: CDR1 SEHNR, CDR2 FQNEAQ (reference sequence). CDR3 loop: CASSSGQGAYERYF. The DNA for the CDR3 is TGTGCCAGCAGCTCCGGACAGGGGGCCTACGAGCGGTACTTC.

This clonotype was detected ten times or more. The V gene is TRBV6-4, the J gene TRBJ2-3; D may correspond to TRBD1 or TRBD2 (5 bases each). CDR3 size: 14 residues. CDR1 is MRHNA, CDR2 SNTAGT, per germline. V lost 4 bases to trimming and J lost 2 bases, with 10 bases between them. This CDR3 reads CASSAGTITDTQYF. The CDR3 bases are TGTGCCAGCAGTGCCGGGACGATCACAGATACGCAGTATTTT.